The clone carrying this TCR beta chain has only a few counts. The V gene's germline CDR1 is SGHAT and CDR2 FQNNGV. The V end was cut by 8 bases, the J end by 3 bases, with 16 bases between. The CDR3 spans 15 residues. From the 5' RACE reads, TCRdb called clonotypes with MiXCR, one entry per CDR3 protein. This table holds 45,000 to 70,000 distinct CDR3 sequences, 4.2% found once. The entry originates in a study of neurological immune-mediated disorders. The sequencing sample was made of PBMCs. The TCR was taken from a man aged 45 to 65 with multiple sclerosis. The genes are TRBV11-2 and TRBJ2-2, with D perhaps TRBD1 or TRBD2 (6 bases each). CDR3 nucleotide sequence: TGTGCCAGCCTAGTGGGGGGCGCGGACACCGGGGAGCTGTTTTTT. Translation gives CASLVGGADTGELFF.